A selection of T cell receptor beta chains follows, all from one sample in a study of blood T cell repertoires in COVID-19. Clones were read by immunoSEQ multiplex PCR, and TCRdb kept only the in-frame ones, dropping some. The table has 310,000 or so clones, approximately 88% seen once. Sequencing was done on a sample of peripheral blood. The receptors were gathered from a woman between 50 and 59 years old with active or convalescent COVID-19. CDR3s include the opening cysteine and the closing phenylalanine or tryptophan. The D gene is left open where the match is weak. Clone size is stated in some rows and not others, as once, few, many or a class when expanded.

.	TRBJ2-5	TRBV27	once	TGTGCCAGCAGTTCTTACCCCGGTCAAGAGACCCAGTACTTC	CASSSYPGQETQYF
.	TRBJ2-2	TRBV30	.	TGTGCCTGGATCAGGACTGACAACACCGGGGAGCTGTTTTTT	CAWIRTDNTGELFF
.	TRBJ2-7	TRBV11-2	.	TGTGCCAGCAGCTTAGATACTTCCTATGGCGGGGCGTCGCAGTACTTC	CASSLDTSYGGASQYF
TRBD1	TRBJ1-2	TRBV6-2/TRBV6-3	.	TGTGCCAGCAGTAAAACAGGGGATGGCTACACCTTC	CASSKTGDGYTF
.	TRBJ2-4	TRBV9	.	TGTGCCAGCAGCGTAGGAAGGGGAACCAAAAACATTCAGTACTTC	CASSVGRGTKNIQYF
.	TRBJ1-3	TRBV7-2	.	TGTGCCAGCAGCTTAGTGGGAGGGGCTCGCTCTGGAAACACCATATATTTT	CASSLVGGARSGNTIYF
TRBD1	TRBJ1-1	TRBV6-5	.	TGTGCCAGCAGTTACCTCCGACAGGGGGACACTGAAGCTTTCTTT	CASSYLRQGDTEAFF
.	TRBJ2-1	TRBV4-2	.	TGTGCCAGCAGCCCCGGGGAGCTCTCCTACAATGAGCAGTTCTTC	CASSPGELSYNEQFF
.	TRBJ2-7	TRBV6-6	.	TGTGCCAGCAGTAACCCGGCCTACGAGCAGTACTTC	CASSNPAYEQYF
TRBD1	TRBJ1-2	TRBV27	.	TGTGCCAGCAGTTCCCGGGACAGTCCCGGGGGCTACACCTTC	CASSSRDSPGGYTF
.	TRBJ1-3	TRBV14	.	TGTGCCAGCAGCCAGGGAGCGTCTATTGGAAACACCATATATTTT	CASSQGASIGNTIYF
.	TRBJ2-7	TRBV27	.	TGTGCCAGCAGCGGGGGATTTGATCCGGGAAGGCAGTACTTC	CASSGGFDPGRQYF
.	TRBJ1-3	TRBV9	.	TGTGCCAGCAGCGTAGCAGGGGCTGGAAACACCATATATTTT	CASSVAGAGNTIYF
.	TRBJ2-1	TRBV6-2/TRBV6-3	.	TGTGCCAGCAGTCTTAGCAATGAGCAGTTCTTC	CASSLSNEQFF
TRBD2	TRBJ2-3	TRBV5-1	.	TGCGCCAGCAGCGCACTTAGCGGGGGGGCCGGCCTCGCAGATACGCAGTATTTT	CASSALSGGAGLADTQYF
TRBD1	TRBJ1-5	TRBV18	.	TGTGCCAGCTCACCACGAGGGACAGATTATCAGCCCCAGCATTTT	CASSPRGTDYQPQHF
TRBD2	TRBJ2-7	TRBV19	.	TGTGCCAGTAGTACCCAGCGGGGGCCCTACGAGCAGTACTTC	CASSTQRGPYEQYF
.	TRBJ2-1	TRBV11-3	.	TGTGCCAGCAGCTTAGCGGAGGACCCATACAATGAGCAGTTCTTC	CASSLAEDPYNEQFF
TRBD2	TRBJ2-1	TRBV28	.	TGTGCCAGCATCGAGACTAGCGGGAGTATGTACAATGAGCAGTTCTTC	CASIETSGSMYNEQFF
TRBD1	TRBJ1-1	TRBV30	few	TGTGCCTGGAGTACAGGGGAAACTGAAGCTTTCTTT	CAWSTGETEAFF
.	TRBJ2-2	TRBV4-2	.	TGTGCCAGCAGCCAAGCGGGAGCAAGGACCGGGGAGCTGTTTTTT	CASSQAGARTGELFF
.	TRBJ2-3	TRBV6-5	.	TGTGCCAGCGAAGGAACAGTGGTCACAGATACGCAGTATTTT	CASEGTVVTDTQYF
.	TRBJ1-5	TRBV5-1	.	TGCGCCAGCAGCCCGATTGGGGGCGATCAGCCCCAGCATTTT	CASSPIGGDQPQHF
.	TRBJ2-1	TRBV10-3	.	TGTGCCATCAGTGAAAGTGGGAGCGATGAGCAGTTCTTC	CAISESGSDEQFF
TRBD2	TRBJ2-7	TRBV6-2/TRBV6-3	.	TGTGCCAGCAGTTACGGCCTAGCGGGGAGTGGTCTGCAGTACTTC	CASSYGLAGSGLQYF
TRBD2	TRBJ2-7	TRBV10-3	.	TGTGCCATCAGTGAGCCCCTAGCGGGAGGGAGCTCCTACGAGCAGTACTTC	CAISEPLAGGSSYEQYF
.	TRBJ2-2	TRBV27	.	TGTGCCAGCAGTGATCTCGGAGTCACCGGGGAGCTGTTTTTT	CASSDLGVTGELFF
.	TRBJ1-1	TRBV19	once	TGTGCCAGTTGCCTCGGGGGGGACAATCCTTCCACTGAAGCTTTCTTT	CASCLGGDNPSTEAFF
.	TRBJ2-1	TRBV9	.	TGTGCCAGCAGCGTAGTGTCAGGGTCTCGCTACAATGAGCAGTTCTTC	CASSVVSGSRYNEQFF
TRBD2	TRBJ2-1	TRBV4-2	once	TGTGCCAGCAGCCAAGAAGCCTACCTAGCGGGGGGGCTCAATGAGCAGTTCTTC	CASSQEAYLAGGLNEQFF
.	TRBJ1-5	TRBV19	.	TGTGCCAGTAGAGGTGCGGACTATAGCAATCAGCCCCAGCATTTT	CASRGADYSNQPQHF
.	TRBJ2-7	TRBV6-5	.	TGTGCCAGCAGTTACAGTTACATCGGGGGCTACGAGCAGTACTTC	CASSYSYIGGYEQYF
.	TRBJ1-2	TRBV7-2	.	TGTGCCAGCAGCTTAGCTAGCAGACTGGGCTATGGCTACACCTTC	CASSLASRLGYGYTF
TRBD2	TRBJ2-6	TRBV18	.	TGTGCCAGCTCACCAAGAAGCGGGAGCTCTGGGGCCAACGTCCTGACTTTC	CASSPRSGSSGANVLTF
.	TRBJ1-1	TRBV5-1	.	TGCGCCAGCAGGGAGGGGATGAACACTGAAGCTTTCTTT	CASREGMNTEAFF
.	TRBJ2-3	TRBV27	.	TGTGCCAGCAGTTACGAGGCCGGCACAGATACGCAGTATTTT	CASSYEAGTDTQYF
.	TRBJ1-2	TRBV6-2/TRBV6-3	.	TGTGCCAGCAGTTACTCGCACGAGAACGGGGGAGGCTACACCTTC	CASSYSHENGGGYTF
.	TRBJ1-2	TRBV21-1	.	TGTGCCACCCCGGCCAGGGATATCACCCTAAATAACTATGGCTACACCTTC	CATPARDITLNNYGYTF
.	TRBJ1-2	TRBV5-4	.	TGTGCCAGCAGCTTGGACAGGATCGGGGGCTACACCTTC	CASSLDRIGGYTF
TRBD2	TRBJ2-3	TRBV30	.	TGTGCCTGGAGTGTAATGGAGACTAGCTCAGATACGCAGTATTTT	CAWSVMETSSDTQYF
TRBD1	TRBJ1-1	TRBV6-5	.	TGTGCCAGCAGTTACACCGACAGGGGTGAGACTGAAGCTTTCTTT	CASSYTDRGETEAFF
.	TRBJ2-7	TRBV6-2/TRBV6-3	few	TGTGCCAGCAGTACGTCCGACAGACTCTACGAGCAGTACTTC	CASSTSDRLYEQYF
TRBD2	TRBJ2-1	TRBV30	.	TGTGCCTTAAAACCTAGCGGGGCTAGCTCCTACAATGAGCAGTTCTTC	CALKPSGASSYNEQFF
.	TRBJ2-7	TRBV11-3	.	TGTGCCAGCAGCTTAGCCCCCCTCGGCGAGCAGTACTTC	CASSLAPLGEQYF
.	TRBJ2-2	TRBV27	.	TGTGCCAGCAGTTTTTACACGAACACCGGGGAGCTGTTTTTT	CASSFYTNTGELFF
.	TRBJ2-1	TRBV7-9	.	TGTGCCAGCAGCCCATACGGGCGGGATTACAATGAGCAGTTCTTC	CASSPYGRDYNEQFF
TRBD2	TRBJ2-7	TRBV11-2	.	TGTGCCAGCAGCGACACCGGGACTAGTTCCTACGAGCAGTACTTC	CASSDTGTSSYEQYF
TRBD1	TRBJ2-1	TRBV28	.	TGTGCCAGCAGCAAAGGTGGGACAGGGGGGAATGAGCAGTTCTTC	CASSKGGTGGNEQFF
.	TRBJ1-2	TRBV21-1	.	TGTGCCAGCAGCAAGGCCAAACACTATGGCTACACCTTC	CASSKAKHYGYTF
.	TRBJ2-1	TRBV27	once	TGTGCCAGCAGTTTACTTTTAGCGGCGCACAATGAGCAGTTCTTC	CASSLLLAAHNEQFF